This TCR beta chain emerged from a study of shared clonotypes between healthy human individuals. Study-wide context: Researchers assigned three CD4 naive, three CD4 memory, two CD8 naive and one CD8 memory plate to each donor.

The assay was run at deep level. TCRdb's copy holds only in-frame clones and misses some; the assay was immunoSEQ multiplex PCR. The sample consists of around 700,000 clones, about 74% of them appearing once. This clone has only a few counts. Distinct nucleotide sequences in the sample also encode this CDR3. CDR1 MDHEN and CDR2 SYDVKM come from the germline V gene. With 2 bases removed from V and 2 bases from J, the gap between germline ends came to 7 bases. The CDR3 consists of 13 residues. The TCR originated in a woman aged 25 to 39 in good health. The V gene is TRBV28, the J gene TRBJ2-7; TRBD1 is a possible D gene (5 bases). Sample: memory CD4+ T cells sorted from blood. Described subset: CD45RA-negative fraction. The DNA of the CDR3 is TGTGCCAGCAGTTTACAGGGCCCCTACGAGCAGTACTTC. Translation gives CASSLQGPYEQYF.